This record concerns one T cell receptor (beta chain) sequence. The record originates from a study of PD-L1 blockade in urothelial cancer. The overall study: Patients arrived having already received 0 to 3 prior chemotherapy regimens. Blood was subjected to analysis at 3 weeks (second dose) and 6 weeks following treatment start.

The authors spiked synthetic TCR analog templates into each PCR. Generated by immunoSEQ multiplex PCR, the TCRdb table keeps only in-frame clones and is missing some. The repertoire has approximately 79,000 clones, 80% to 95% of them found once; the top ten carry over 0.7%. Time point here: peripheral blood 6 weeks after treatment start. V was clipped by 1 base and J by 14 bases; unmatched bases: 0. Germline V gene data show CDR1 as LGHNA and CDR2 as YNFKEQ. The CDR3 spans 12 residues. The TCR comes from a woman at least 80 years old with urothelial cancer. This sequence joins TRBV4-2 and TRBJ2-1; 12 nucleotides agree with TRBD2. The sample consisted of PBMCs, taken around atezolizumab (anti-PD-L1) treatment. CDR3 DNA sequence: TGTGCCAGCAGCCAAGGGACTAGCGGGAAGTTCTTC. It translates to CASSQGTSGKFF.